These T cell receptor beta chains were read from a single sample in a study of radiotherapy plus CTLA-4 blockade in lung cancer. TCRdb keeps only in-frame clones here, not all; method: immunoSEQ multiplex PCR. The table lists over 80,000 clones, under 90% of them singletons. This specimen consisted of peripheral blood, obtained from a patient treated with radiotherapy plus ipilimumab. The receptor set was obtained from a human donor with non-small cell lung cancer who had stable disease on radiotherapy plus ipilimumab. CDR3s include the opening cysteine and the closing phenylalanine or tryptophan. Fields, in order: CDR3 length, J gene, D gene, V gene, clone size, CDR3 DNA, CDR3 protein. D genes are given only for firm matches. Some rows have no size entry. The others give once, few or many, or a class for an expanded clone.

14 TRBJ1-2 - TRBV5-4 - TGTGCCAGCAGCCCGCAGGGACGGGACTATGGCTACACCTTC CASSPQGRDYGYTF
15 TRBJ2-1 - TRBV14 - TGTGCCAGCAGCCCCTTTATGCTTACCTACAATGAGCAGTTCTTC CASSPFMLTYNEQFF
11 TRBJ2-4 - TRBV20-1 once TGCAGTGCTAGAGATGAGAGGGTTCAGTACTTC CSARDERVQYF
12 TRBJ2-7 - TRBV5-1 - TGCGCCAGCAGCAGGGGGAACTACGAGCAGTACTTC CASSRGNYEQYF
13 TRBJ1-2 - TRBV11-2 - TGTGCCAGCAGCCAACAAAGTAACTATGGCTACACCTTC CASSQQSNYGYTF
16 TRBJ2-5 TRBD2 TRBV5-1 - TGCGCCAGCAGCTTGGCTTCTAGCGGGAACCAAGAGACCCAGTACTTC CASSLASSGNQETQYF
16 TRBJ2-3 - TRBV19 - TGTGCCAGTAGTGCCGTAGCTAGCCTGAGCACAGATACGCAGTATTTT CASSAVASLSTDTQYF
13 TRBJ1-6 - TRBV30 - TGTGCCTTACCGGGAGCTAACGATTCACCCCTCCACTTT CALPGANDSPLHF
16 TRBJ1-4 TRBD1 TRBV5-1 once TGCGCCAGCAGCGGGGAGACAGGGGTATCGGGTGAAAAACTGTTTTTT CASSGETGVSGEKLFF
16 TRBJ2-2 TRBD1 TRBV28 - TGTGCCAGCAGACACGACAGGGGTCCCCCCACCGGGGAGCTGTTTTTT CASRHDRGPPTGELFF
15 TRBJ2-1 - TRBV7-9 - TGTGCCAGCAGGCCACCCTTTAGGGTGGGATCGGGAGAATTCTTC CASRPPFRVGSGEFF
13 TRBJ1-1 - TRBV7-6 - TGTGCCAGCAGCTTATGGGGAGGTCCTGAAGCTTTCTTT CASSLWGGPEAFF
11 TRBJ2-7 - TRBV20-1 - TGCAGTGCTAGACAGGGTTCCGAGCAGTACTTC CSARQGSEQYF
14 TRBJ1-6 - TRBV9 - TGTGCCAGCAGCGTGGGCAGGGAAGCTTCACCCCTCCACTTT CASSVGREASPLHF
11 TRBJ1-1 TRBD1 TRBV6-1 - TGTGCCAGCAGAGGGGACAGGGAAGCTTTCTTT CASRGDREAFF
13 TRBJ2-1 TRBD2 TRBV19 once TGTGCCAGTAGTATCGGACTAGTTCCTGAGCAGTTCTTC CASSIGLVPEQFF
12 TRBJ2-7 - TRBV18 - TGTGCCAGCTCCCCGTTGGGAGACGAGCAGTACTTC CASSPLGDEQYF
14 TRBJ1-2 - TRBV6-5 - TGTGCCAGCGGATCTATACACGAGGGGCATGGCTACACCTTC CASGSIHEGHGYTF
18 TRBJ1-1 - TRBV28 - TGTGCCAGCACCCCGGTTGTTCTTAAGGACGGCCCCAACACTGAAGCTTTCTTT CASTPVVLKDGPNTEAFF
13 TRBJ2-5 - TRBV7-2 - TGTGCCAGCAGCCGGACCCCCCAAGAGACCCAGTACTTC CASSRTPQETQYF
14 TRBJ2-4 - TRBV9 - TGTGCCAGCACTAGAACGGAAGCCAAAAACATTCAGTACTTC CASTRTEAKNIQYF
15 TRBJ2-1 - TRBV7-6 - TGTGCCAGCAGCTTAGAAGGGTCGGGTTACAATGAGCAGTTCTTC CASSLEGSGYNEQFF
18 TRBJ2-7 TRBD2 TRBV14 - TGTGCCAGCAGCCAGATTGCCGGGACTAGCGGGAGGAGGTACGAGCAGTACTTC CASSQIAGTSGRRYEQYF
15 TRBJ2-5 TRBD2 TRBV13 - TGTGCCAGCAGCTTCCGGGAGGCCGAAGAAGAGACCCAGTACTTC CASSFREAEEETQYF
15 TRBJ1-3 - TRBV7-9 - TGTGCCAGCAGCTCGCAGGTTCACTCTGGAAACACCATATATTTT CASSSQVHSGNTIYF
13 TRBJ2-1 TRBD2 TRBV30 - TGTGCCTGGACCAGCGGGGGGGCGGCCGAGCAGTTCTTC CAWTSGGAAEQFF
11 TRBJ2-3 TRBD1 TRBV5-4 - TGTGCCAGCAGCCTCGGGACAGGGCAGTATTTT CASSLGTGQYF
17 TRBJ2-5 TRBD2 TRBV28 - TGTGCCAGCAGTTCGGTAGAGCGGGAGAGGGGTCAAGAGACCCAGTACTTC CASSSVERERGQETQYF
17 TRBJ2-6 - TRBV11-3 few TGTGCCAGCAGCTCCCTAAGATTGCGGGATGGGGCCAACGTCCTGACTTTC CASSSLRLRDGANVLTF
15 TRBJ2-7 TRBD2 TRBV19 - TGTGCCAGTAGTCGCGCTAGCGGGGGCACCTACGAGCAGTACTTC CASSRASGGTYEQYF
16 TRBJ1-2 - TRBV9 - TGTGCCAGCAGCGTACACGGAGCGGGGGGCGAGTATGGCTACACCTTC CASSVHGAGGEYGYTF